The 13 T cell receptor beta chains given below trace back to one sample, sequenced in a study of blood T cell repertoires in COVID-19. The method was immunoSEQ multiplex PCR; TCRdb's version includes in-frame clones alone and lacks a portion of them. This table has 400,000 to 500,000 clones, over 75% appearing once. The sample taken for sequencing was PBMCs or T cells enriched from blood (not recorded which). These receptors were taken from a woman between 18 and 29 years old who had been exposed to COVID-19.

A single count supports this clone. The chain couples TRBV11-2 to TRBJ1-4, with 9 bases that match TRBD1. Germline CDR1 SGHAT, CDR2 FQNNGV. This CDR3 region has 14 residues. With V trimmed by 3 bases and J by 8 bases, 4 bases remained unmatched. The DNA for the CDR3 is TGTGCCAGCAGCTTTACAGGGGGCAGGGAAAAACTGTTTTTT. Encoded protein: CASSFTGGREKLFF.

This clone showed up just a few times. CDR3 region: CASSRGLANYGYTF. CDR3 bases: TGTGCCAGTAGCCGGGGGTTAGCTAACTATGGCTACACCTTC. This sequence joins TRBV19 and TRBJ1-2; the D gene is possibly TRBD1 (5 bases). Trimming pared 6 bases from V and 0 bases from J, leaving 11 bases between. The germline gives CDR1 LNHDA, CDR2 SQIVND (reference sequence). The CDR3 is 14 amino acids. Supplemented by reference TRBV19 and TRBJ1-2, the full variable domain reads DGGITQSPKYLFRKEGQNVTLSCEQNLNHDAMYWYRQDPGQGLRLIYYSQIVNDFQKGDIAEGYSVSREKKESFPLTVTSAQKNPTAFYLCASSRGLANYGYTFGSGTRLTVV.

CDR3 sequence: CASSLGRGSNQPQHF. CDR3 DNA: TGTGCCAGCAGCTTAGGTAGGGGAAGCAATCAGCCCCAGCATTTT. This chain links TRBV11-2 with TRBJ1-5; tentative D call: TRBD1 (5 bases). CDR1 SGHAT and CDR2 FQNNGV come from the germline V gene. There are 15 residues in the CDR3. Trimming cost V 1 base and J 1 base, with 8 bases left between them.

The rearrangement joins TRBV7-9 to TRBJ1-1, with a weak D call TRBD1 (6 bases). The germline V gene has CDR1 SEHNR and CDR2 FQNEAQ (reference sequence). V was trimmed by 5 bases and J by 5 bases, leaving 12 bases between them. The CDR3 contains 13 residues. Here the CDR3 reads CASSMTGGTEAFF. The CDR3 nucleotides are TGTGCCAGCAGCATGACAGGTGGGACTGAAGCTTTCTTT.

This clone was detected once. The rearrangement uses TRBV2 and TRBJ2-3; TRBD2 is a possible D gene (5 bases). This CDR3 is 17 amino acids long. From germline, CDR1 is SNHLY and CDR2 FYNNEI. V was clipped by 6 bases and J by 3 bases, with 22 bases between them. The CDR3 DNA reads TGTGCCAGCAGGTCGCTAGCTTGGTCTAAGGAGACAGATACGCAGTATTTT. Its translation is CASRSLAWSKETDTQYF.

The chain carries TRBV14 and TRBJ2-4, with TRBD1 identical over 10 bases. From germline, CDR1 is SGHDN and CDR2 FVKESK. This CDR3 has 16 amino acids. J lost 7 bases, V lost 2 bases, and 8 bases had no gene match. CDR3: CASSQIGTGVSNIQYF. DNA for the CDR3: TGTGCCAGCAGCCAAATCGGGACAGGGGTATCGAACATTCAGTACTTC.

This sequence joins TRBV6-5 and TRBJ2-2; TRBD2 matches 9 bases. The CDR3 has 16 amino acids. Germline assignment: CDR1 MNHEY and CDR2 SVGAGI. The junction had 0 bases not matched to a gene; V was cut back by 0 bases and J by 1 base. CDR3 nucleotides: TGTGCCAGCAGTTACTCGACTAGCGGGAACACCGGGGAGCTGTTTTTT. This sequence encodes CASSYSTSGNTGELFF.

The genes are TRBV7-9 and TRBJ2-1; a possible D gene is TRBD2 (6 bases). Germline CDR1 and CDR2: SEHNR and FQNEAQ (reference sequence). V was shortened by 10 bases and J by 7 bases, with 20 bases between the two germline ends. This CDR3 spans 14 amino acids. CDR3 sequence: CATAVGTTRNEQFF. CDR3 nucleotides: TGTGCCACCGCGGTCGGGACGACTAGGAATGAGCAGTTCTTC.

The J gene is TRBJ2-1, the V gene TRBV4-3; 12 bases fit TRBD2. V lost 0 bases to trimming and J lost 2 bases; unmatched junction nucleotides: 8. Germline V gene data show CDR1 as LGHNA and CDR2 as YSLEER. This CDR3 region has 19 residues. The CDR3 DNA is TGCGCCAGCAGCCAAGAGGAGCCTCTAGCGGGGGGGCCCTACAATGAGCAGTTCTTC. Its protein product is CASSQEEPLAGGPYNEQFF.

CDR3 protein: CASSWTGAPSTDTQYF. The CDR3 region has the DNA TGTGCCAGCAGCTGGACAGGGGCTCCTAGCACAGATACGCAGTATTTT. The rearrangement links TRBV7-6 to TRBJ2-3; TRBD1 aligns across 9 bases. The CDR3 is made up of 16 amino acids. Unmatched junction bases numbered 5, after V lost 4 bases and J lost 0 bases. Germline-derived CDR1 and CDR2 are SGHVS and FNYEAQ. The full variable domain, with the rest looked up from reference TRBV7-6 and TRBJ2-3, is GAGVSQSPRYKVTKRGQDVALRCDPISGHVSLYWYRQALGQGPEFLTYFNYEAQQDKSGLPNDRFSAERPEGSISTLTIQRTEQRDSAMYRCASSWTGAPSTDTQYFGPGTRLTVL.

The CDR3 reads CASSVSTGGNTDTQYF. The CDR3 DNA is TGTGCCAGCAGCGTCTCGACAGGGGGAAACACAGATACGCAGTATTTT. The chain carries TRBV9 and TRBJ2-3; 9 bases match TRBD1. Germline V gene lookup returns CDR1 SGDLS and CDR2 YYNGEE. V was clipped by 2 bases and J by 2 bases; unmatched bases: 6. This CDR3 spans 16 amino acids.

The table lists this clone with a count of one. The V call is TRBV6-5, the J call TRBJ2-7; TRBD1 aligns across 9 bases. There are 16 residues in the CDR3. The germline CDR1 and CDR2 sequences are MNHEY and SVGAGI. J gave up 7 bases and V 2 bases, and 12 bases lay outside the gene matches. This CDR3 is CASSYGSGTGFGEQYF. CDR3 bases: TGTGCCAGCAGTTACGGGTCCGGGACAGGGTTTGGGGAGCAGTACTTC.

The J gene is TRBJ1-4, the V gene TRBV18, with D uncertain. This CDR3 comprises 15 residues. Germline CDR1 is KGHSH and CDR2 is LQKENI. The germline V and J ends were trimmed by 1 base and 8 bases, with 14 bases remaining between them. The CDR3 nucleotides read TGTGCCAGCTCACCACTAAGGGAGGGAGGAGAAAAACTGTTTTTT. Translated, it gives CASSPLREGGEKLFF.